This T cell receptor (beta chain) was retrieved from a study of cytomegalovirus exposure and HLA in healthy donors. On the study more broadly: An early data release held tens of millions of unique TCRs from HLA-typed donors. Notes on the study in general: Most subjects had HLA-A and HLA-B alleles reportedly predicted accurately by TCR beta sequences. Despite most TCR sequences being rare, some public TCRs occurred in many donors.

V was shortened by 5 bases and J by 3 bases, with 12 bases between the two germline ends. In germline, CDR1 is SGHNT, CDR2 YYREEE (reference sequence). The CDR3 totals 14 residues. Notes on this clone: Its antigen is undetermined.

It was with 60 Vbeta and 13 Jbeta primers that the PCR ran. Clones were read by immunoSEQ multiplex PCR, and TCRdb kept only the in-frame ones, dropping some. The repertoire consists of 140,000 to 150,000 clones, with about 84% occurring once and the leading ten covering over 2%. This sequence joins TRBV5-4 and TRBJ1-5, with a tentative D call TRBD1 (5 bases). The sequenced material came from PBMCs. The TCR comes from a woman between 18 and 29 years old in good health and CMV-seropositive. The DNA of the CDR3 is TGTGCCAGCAGTCTGGGGGGTCACAATCAGCCCCAGCATTTT. Translating it yields CASSLGGHNQPQHF.